A single sample is the source of the 23 T cell receptor beta chains below, sequenced in a study of control samples from healthy donors and cancer patients. Repertoires were generated with immunoSEQ multiplex PCR, while TCRdb's copy carries only in-frame clones and drops some. The profile shows 40,000 to 45,000 clones, approximately 70% of them singletons. The sample comprised formalin-fixed, paraffin-embedded tissue. These receptors all come from a male donor with melanoma.

This rearrangement joins TRBV9 to TRBJ1-5; no definite D call. V lost 0 bases and J 1 base, leaving 23 bases between the germline ends. CDR1 is SGDLS and CDR2 is YYNGEE in the germline V gene. The CDR3 runs to 20 residues. The CDR3 coding sequence is TGTGCCAGCAGCGTAGGGAGGCCGGTGAGGCAGGCGGGGAGCAATCAGCCCCAGCATTTT. This gives the protein CASSVGRPVRQAGSNQPQHF. The whole variable domain, remainder taken from reference TRBV9 and TRBJ1-5, is DSGVTQTPKHLITATGQRVTLRCSPRSGDLSVYWYQQSLDQGLQFLIQYYNGEERAKGNILERFSAQQFPDLHSELNLSSLELGDSALYFCASSVGRPVRQAGSNQPQHFGDGTRLSIL.

This clone was seen ten or more times. V and J are TRBV2 and TRBJ2-7; D call uncertain. V was clipped by 5 bases and J by 0 bases, with 8 bases between them. The V gene's germline CDR1 is SNHLY and CDR2 FYNNEI. The CDR3 is 13 amino acids. Here the CDR3 reads CASSYTISYEQYF. The CDR3 region has the DNA TGTGCCAGCAGTTACACAATCTCCTACGAGCAGTACTTC.

The chain's CDR3 is CASSKAPQALMNTEAFF. The CDR3 DNA sequence: TGTGCCAGTAGTAAGGCCCCCCAGGCTCTTATGAACACTGAAGCTTTCTTT. V usage is TRBV19 and J usage is TRBJ1-1; D gene uncertain. From germline, CDR1 is LNHDA and CDR2 SQIVND (reference sequence). The CDR3 consists of 17 residues. V lost 4 bases and J lost 0, with 18 bases in between.

V and J are TRBV6-5 and TRBJ2-1; unclear D gene. Germline assignment: CDR1 MNHEY and CDR2 SVGAGI. Between the trimmed V and J ends, which lost 10 bases and 9 bases, there was a span of 22 bases. The CDR3 consists of 14 residues. CDR3 sequence reads: CANSANSHLGEQFF. The CDR3 DNA sequence: TGTGCCAACTCAGCTAACTCCCACTTGGGTGAGCAGTTCTTC.

The chain is built from TRBV24-1 and TRBJ2-6, with D unclear. V lost 4 bases and J 4 bases, leaving 10 bases between the germline ends. Germline CDR1 and CDR2: KGHDR and SFDVKD. The CDR3 has 15 amino acids. This chain's CDR3 is CATSDPYGGANVLTF. CDR3 nucleotides: TGTGCCACCAGTGACCCATACGGGGGGGCCAACGTCCTGACTTTC.

This chain joins TRBV5-1 and TRBJ2-5, with 7 bases matching TRBD1. The germline CDR1 and CDR2 sequences are SGHRS and YFSETQ. The CDR3 runs 14 residues. J was trimmed by 3 bases and V by 4 bases; bases with no gene match: 6. The CDR3 DNA reads as TGCGCCAGCAGCCAGGGACAGTTAAAAGAGACCCAGTACTTC. It codes for CASSQGQLKETQYF. Using reference TRBV5-1 and TRBJ2-5 for the parts outside the CDR3, the full variable domain is KAGVTQTPRYLIKTRGQQVTLSCSPISGHRSVSWYQQTPGQGLQFLFEYFSETQRNKGNFPGRFSGRQFSNSRSEMNVSTLELGDSALYLCASSQGQLKETQYFGPGTRLLVL.

This clone was counted only a few times. The chain recombines TRBV19 with TRBJ1-2, with D hard to call. CDR3 length equals 13 residues. V shed 7 bases and J shed 4 bases, with 13 bases lying between them. Looked up from germline, CDR1 is LNHDA and CDR2 is SQIVND (reference sequence). CDR3 amino acids: CASTISVFYGYTF. CDR3 nucleotide sequence: TGTGCCAGTACCATCAGCGTCTTCTATGGCTACACCTTC. Full variable domain (missing parts from reference TRBV19 and TRBJ1-2): DGGITQSPKYLFRKEGQNVTLSCEQNLNHDAMYWYRQDPGQGLRLIYYSQIVNDFQKGDIAEGYSVSREKKESFPLTVTSAQKNPTAFYLCASTISVFYGYTFGSGTRLTVV.

The J gene is TRBJ1-6, the V gene TRBV2, with D hard to call. Germline V gene sequence: CDR1 SNHLY, CDR2 FYNNEI. The CDR3 length is 14 residues. Trimming removed 6 bases from V and 2 bases from J, with 8 bases in between. The CDR3 DNA reads TGTGCCAGCAGCCCCGGGGCCTATAATTCACCCCTCCACTTT. As protein: CASSPGAYNSPLHF.

This clone was counted many times. The genes are TRBV6-6 and TRBJ1-1, with D unresolved. The CDR3 is 16 residues long. Trimming took off 0 bases at V and 1 base at J, with 12 bases between the two ends. Germline V gene data show CDR1 as MNHNY and CDR2 as SVGAGI (reference sequence). The CDR3 bases are TGTGCCAGCAGTTACTCGACATCTACTTCGAACACTGAAGCTTTCTTT. As protein: CASSYSTSTSNTEAFF.

The chain uses TRBV20-1 and TRBJ1-1; D might be TRBD1 (5 bases). Germline assignment: CDR1 DFQATT and CDR2 SNEGSKA (reference sequence). The CDR3 spans 14 residues. V lost 3 bases, J lost 1 base, and 12 bases lay in between. As DNA, the CDR3 is TGCAGTGCTAGTAGCACAACAGGGAACACTGAAGCTTTCTTT. It codes for CSASSTTGNTEAFF.

The V call is TRBV3-1 (or the pseudogene TRBV3-2), the J call TRBJ2-5, with a possible D match to TRBD2 (6 bases). V was shortened by 3 bases and J by 5 bases, with 13 bases between the two germline ends. Looked up from germline, CDR1 is LGHDT and CDR2 is YNNKEL (reference sequence). This CDR3 is built from 14 residues. The CDR3 here is CASSQKEGRETQYF. As DNA, the CDR3 is TGTGCCAGCAGCCAGAAGGAGGGTCGGGAGACCCAGTACTTC.

This rearrangement joins TRBV6-5 to TRBJ2-5; the D gene is possibly TRBD1 (6 bases). V was clipped by 5 bases and J by 1 base, with 11 bases between them. Germline V gene lookup returns CDR1 MNHEY and CDR2 SVGAGI. This CDR3 is built from 14 residues. CDR3 loop: CASSRGHLQETQYF. CDR3 DNA sequence: TGTGCCAGCAGTAGGGGACACCTCCAAGAGACCCAGTACTTC.

Turning to this clone: A much larger clone differs by one base, so this may be a read error. Other nucleotide sequences from this sample produce the same CDR3. The chain carries TRBV6-5 and TRBJ2-5; no definite D call. The CDR3 extends over 11 amino acids. V was clipped by 9 bases and J by 3 bases, with 8 bases between them. Looked up from germline, CDR1 is MNHEY and CDR2 is SVGAGI. CDR3 DNA: TGTGCCAGTTATTCCAAAGAGACCCAGTACTTC. The encoded protein is CASYSKETQYF.

The chain links TRBV9 to TRBJ2-7; D not resolved. Germline CDR1 is SGDLS and CDR2 is YYNGEE. The CDR3 sequence is 13 residues long. Trimming pared 0 bases from V and 0 bases from J, leaving 4 bases between. The CDR3, as DNA: TGTGCCAGCAGCGTAGGGGTCTCCTACGAGCAGTACTTC. Protein: CASSVGVSYEQYF.

V and J are TRBV28 and TRBJ2-7; D may be TRBD2 (6 bases). CDR1 MDHEN and CDR2 SYDVKM come from the germline V gene. V dropped 7 bases and J dropped 4 bases, with 14 bases sitting between them. The CDR3 totals 13 residues. Here the CDR3 DNA reads TGTGCCAGCAAGGAGGAGGGGTGGTACGAGCAGTACTTC. Translated: CASKEEGWYEQYF.

The chain carries TRBV5-6 and TRBJ2-1, with D unresolved. Germline values: CDR1 SGHDT, CDR2 YYEEEE. The CDR3 extends over 14 amino acids. V dropped 4 bases and J dropped 8 bases, with 16 bases sitting between them. CDR3 amino acids: CASSPLSSIHEQFF. As DNA, the CDR3 is TGTGCCAGCAGCCCCCTCTCTAGTATCCATGAGCAGTTCTTC.

The genes are TRBV7-9 and TRBJ2-2, with 7 bases that match TRBD1. This CDR3 is built from 13 residues. Germline V gene lookup returns CDR1 SEHNR and CDR2 FQNEAQ (reference sequence). After removal of 4 bases from V and 6 bases from J, the junction contained 2 bases not matched to a gene. CDR3 in DNA: TGTGCCAGCAGCTACCAGGGGGCCGGGGAGCTGTTTTTT. It specifies CASSYQGAGELFF.

About this clone: Other DNA sequences in this sample translate to the same CDR3. The chain has TRBV5-4 and TRBJ2-7; the match to TRBD2 covers 9 bases. This CDR3 has 15 residues. The germline CDR1 and CDR2 sequences are SGHNT and YYREEE (reference sequence). With V trimmed by 0 bases and J by 4 bases, 5 bases remained unmatched. The CDR3 spells CASSLGLAGRYEQYF. As DNA, the CDR3 is TGTGCCAGCAGCTTGGGTCTAGCGGGGAGATACGAGCAGTACTTC.

This chain connects TRBV12-3 or TRBV12-4 to TRBJ1-1; D remains unclear. The V end was cut by 3 bases, the J end by 0 bases, with 5 bases between. The CDR3 covers 13 residues. Written as DNA, the CDR3 is TGTGCCAGCAGTTTGTTATTGAACACTGAAGCTTTCTTT. Its translation is CASSLLLNTEAFF.

The chain employs TRBV9 and TRBJ2-1; D remains unclear. V lost 0 bases, J lost 7 bases, and 2 bases lay in between. Germline V gene lookup returns CDR1 SGDLS and CDR2 YYNGEE. The CDR3 is 11 amino acids. The CDR3 protein is CASSVANEQFF. The CDR3 DNA reads TGTGCCAGCAGCGTAGCGAATGAGCAGTTCTTC.

The chain combines TRBV30 with TRBJ2-3; 7 bases map to TRBD1. V was clipped by 0 bases and J by 5 bases; unmatched bases: 14. Germline CDR1 reads GTSNPN; CDR2 reads SVGIG (reference sequence). The CDR3 runs 17 residues. CDR3 residues: CAWSVQGVRAWGDTQYF. DNA for the CDR3: TGTGCCTGGAGTGTCCAGGGGGTGAGGGCCTGGGGAGATACGCAGTATTTT. Full variable domain (missing parts from reference TRBV30 and TRBJ2-3): SQTIHQWPATLVQPVGSPLSLECTVEGTSNPNLYWYRQAAGRGLQLLFYSVGIGQISSEVPQNLSASRPQDRQFILSSKKLLLSDSGFYLCAWSVQGVRAWGDTQYFGPGTRLTVL.

The rearrangement joins TRBV5-1 to TRBJ2-5; perhaps TRBD1 as D (5 bases). CDR1 and CDR2 (germline): SGHRS, YFSETQ. This CDR3 has 13 residues. The V gene lost 0 bases and the J gene lost 4 bases, with 7 bases spanning the gap. The CDR3 sequence is CASSLGQGETQYF. In nucleotides, the CDR3 is TGCGCCAGCAGCTTGGGCCAGGGAGAGACCCAGTACTTC.

This clone was detected a few times. The CDR3 here is CASSVTDRDEQYF. CDR3 DNA sequence: TGTGCCAGCAGCGTAACGGACAGGGACGAGCAGTACTTC. The chain carries TRBV9 and TRBJ2-7, with TRBD1 matching 8 bases. Germline V gene data show CDR1 as SGDLS and CDR2 as YYNGEE. This CDR3 comprises 13 residues. V was pared by 1 base and J by 5 bases, with 2 bases of the junction left unmatched.